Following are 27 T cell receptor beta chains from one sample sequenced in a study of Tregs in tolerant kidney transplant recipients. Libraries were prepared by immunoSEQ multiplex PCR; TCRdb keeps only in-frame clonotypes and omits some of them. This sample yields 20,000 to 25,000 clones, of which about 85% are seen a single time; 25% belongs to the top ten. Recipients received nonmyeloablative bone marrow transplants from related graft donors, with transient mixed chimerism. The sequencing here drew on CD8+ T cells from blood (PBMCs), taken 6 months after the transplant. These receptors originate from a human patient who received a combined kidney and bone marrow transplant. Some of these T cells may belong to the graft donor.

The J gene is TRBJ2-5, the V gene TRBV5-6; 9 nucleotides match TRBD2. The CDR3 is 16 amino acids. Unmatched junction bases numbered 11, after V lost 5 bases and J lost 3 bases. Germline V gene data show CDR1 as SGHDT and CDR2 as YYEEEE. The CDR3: CASSMGTGLAKETQYF. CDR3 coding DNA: TGTGCCAGCAGTATGGGAACTGGACTAGCGAAAGAGACCCAGTACTTC.

The CDR3 region is CASSQLAGGYNEQFF. The CDR3 nucleotides are TGCGCCAGCAGCCAACTAGCGGGGGGGTACAATGAGCAGTTCTTC. The V gene is TRBV4-3, the J gene TRBJ2-1; 12 nucleotides align to TRBD2. V lost 2 bases to trimming and J lost 4 bases; unmatched junction nucleotides: 0. The CDR3 length is 15 residues. Germline V gene sequence: CDR1 LGHNA, CDR2 YSLEER.

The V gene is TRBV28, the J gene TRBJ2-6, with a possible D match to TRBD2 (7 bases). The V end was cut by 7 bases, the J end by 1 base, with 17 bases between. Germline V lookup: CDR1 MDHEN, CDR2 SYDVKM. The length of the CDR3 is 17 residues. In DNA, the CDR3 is TGTGCCAGCACCCCGAGGGGGGGAAAATCTGGGGCCAACGTCCTGACTTTC. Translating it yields CASTPRGGKSGANVLTF.

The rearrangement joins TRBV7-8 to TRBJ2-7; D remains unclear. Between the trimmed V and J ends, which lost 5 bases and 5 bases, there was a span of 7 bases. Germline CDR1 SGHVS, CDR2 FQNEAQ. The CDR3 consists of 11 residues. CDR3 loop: CASSGPNEQYF. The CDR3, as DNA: TGTGCCAGCAGCGGCCCCAACGAGCAGTACTTC.

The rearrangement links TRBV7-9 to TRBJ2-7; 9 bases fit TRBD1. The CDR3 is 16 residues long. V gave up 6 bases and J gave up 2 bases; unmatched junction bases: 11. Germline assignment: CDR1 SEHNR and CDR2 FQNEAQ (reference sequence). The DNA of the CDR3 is TGTGCCAGCAGTTATATCGAGGGACAGGGAGCCTACGAGCAGTACTTC. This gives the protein CASSYIEGQGAYEQYF.

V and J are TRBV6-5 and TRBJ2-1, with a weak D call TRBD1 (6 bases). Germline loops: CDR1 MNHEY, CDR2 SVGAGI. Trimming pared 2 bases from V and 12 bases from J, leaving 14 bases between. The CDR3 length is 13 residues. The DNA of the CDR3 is TGTGCCAGCAGTTACACCAGGGGAGAATGGCAGTTCTTC. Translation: CASSYTRGEWQFF.

CDR3 loop: CASTQGLASSYEQYF. The CDR3 nucleotides read TGTGCCAGCACTCAGGGACTAGCGAGCTCCTACGAGCAGTACTTC. The genes are TRBV7-2 and TRBJ2-7; 10 nucleotides match TRBD2. The trim removed 7 bases at V and 0 bases at J, leaving 6 bases unmatched. The CDR3 is 15 residues long. Per the germline V gene, CDR1 is SGHTA and CDR2 is FQGNSA.

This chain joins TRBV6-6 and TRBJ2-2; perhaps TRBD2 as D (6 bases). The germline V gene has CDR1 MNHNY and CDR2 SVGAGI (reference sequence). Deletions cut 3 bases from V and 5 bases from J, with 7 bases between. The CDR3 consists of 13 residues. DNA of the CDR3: TGTGCCAGCAGTTATGGGGGGACCGGGGAGCTGTTTTTT. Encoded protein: CASSYGGTGELFF.

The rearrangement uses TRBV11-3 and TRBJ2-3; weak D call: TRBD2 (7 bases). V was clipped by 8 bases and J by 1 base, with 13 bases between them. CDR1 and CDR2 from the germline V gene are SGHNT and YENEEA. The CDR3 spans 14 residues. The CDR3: CASATGGRTDTQYF. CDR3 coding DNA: TGTGCCAGCGCCACGGGGGGCCGCACAGATACGCAGTATTTT.

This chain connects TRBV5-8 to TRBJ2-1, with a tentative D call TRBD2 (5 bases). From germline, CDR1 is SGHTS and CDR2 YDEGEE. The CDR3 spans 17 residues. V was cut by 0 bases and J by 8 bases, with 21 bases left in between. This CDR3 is CASSLALASPTSDEQFF. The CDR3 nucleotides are TGTGCCAGCAGCTTGGCCCTAGCTTCCCCTACCTCGGATGAGCAGTTCTTC.

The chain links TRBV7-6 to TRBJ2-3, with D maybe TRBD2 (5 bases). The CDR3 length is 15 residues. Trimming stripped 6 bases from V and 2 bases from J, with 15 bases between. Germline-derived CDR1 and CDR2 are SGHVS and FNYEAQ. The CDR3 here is CASSPRLRDTDTQYF. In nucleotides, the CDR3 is TGTGCCAGCAGTCCCAGATTGAGGGACACAGATACGCAGTATTTT.

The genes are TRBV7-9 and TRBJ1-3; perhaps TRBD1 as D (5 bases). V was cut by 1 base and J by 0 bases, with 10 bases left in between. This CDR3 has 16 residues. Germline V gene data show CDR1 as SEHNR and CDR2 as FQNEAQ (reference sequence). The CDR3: CASSLVGHPSGNTIYF. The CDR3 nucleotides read TGTGCCAGCAGCTTAGTCGGACACCCCTCTGGAAACACCATATATTTT.

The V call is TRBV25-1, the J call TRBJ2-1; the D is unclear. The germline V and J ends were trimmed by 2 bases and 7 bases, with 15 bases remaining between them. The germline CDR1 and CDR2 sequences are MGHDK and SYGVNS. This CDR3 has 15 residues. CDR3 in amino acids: CASSEPNVLDNEQFF. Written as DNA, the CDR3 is TGTGCCAGCAGTGAACCAAACGTGCTAGATAATGAGCAGTTCTTC.

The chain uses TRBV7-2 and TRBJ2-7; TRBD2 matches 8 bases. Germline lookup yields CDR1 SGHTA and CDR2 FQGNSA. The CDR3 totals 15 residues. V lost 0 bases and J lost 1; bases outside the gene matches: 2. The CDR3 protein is CASSLAPSGSYEQYF. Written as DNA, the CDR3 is TGTGCCAGCAGCTTAGCGCCTAGCGGGTCCTACGAGCAGTACTTC.

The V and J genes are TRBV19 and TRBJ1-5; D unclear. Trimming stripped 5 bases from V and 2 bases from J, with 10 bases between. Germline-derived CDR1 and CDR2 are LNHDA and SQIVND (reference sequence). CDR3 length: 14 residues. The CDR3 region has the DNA TGTGCCAGTAGTGTCGACACCGGCAATCAGCCCCAGCATTTT. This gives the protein CASSVDTGNQPQHF.

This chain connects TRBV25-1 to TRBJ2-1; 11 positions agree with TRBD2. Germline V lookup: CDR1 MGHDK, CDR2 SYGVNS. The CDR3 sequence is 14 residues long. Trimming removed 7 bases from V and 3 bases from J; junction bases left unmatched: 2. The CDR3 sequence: CASMTSGIYNEQFF. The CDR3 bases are TGTGCCAGCATGACTAGCGGGATCTACAATGAGCAGTTCTTC.

The CDR3 region has the DNA TGCGCCAGCAGCTCCGGGACAGTGTCCTACGAGCAGTACTTC. Translating it yields CASSSGTVSYEQYF. The genes are TRBV4-3 and TRBJ2-7, with TRBD1 matching over 7 bases. V lost 5 bases and J lost 1; bases outside the gene matches: 5. The CDR3 sequence is 14 residues long. CDR1 LGHNA and CDR2 YSLEER come from the germline V gene.

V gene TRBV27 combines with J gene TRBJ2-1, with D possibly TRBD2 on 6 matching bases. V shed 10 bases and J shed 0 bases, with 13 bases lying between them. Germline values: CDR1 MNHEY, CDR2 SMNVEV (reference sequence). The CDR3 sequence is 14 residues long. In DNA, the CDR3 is TGTGCCACCCTGCGGAGGGTCTCCTACAATGAGCAGTTCTTC. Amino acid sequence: CATLRRVSYNEQFF.

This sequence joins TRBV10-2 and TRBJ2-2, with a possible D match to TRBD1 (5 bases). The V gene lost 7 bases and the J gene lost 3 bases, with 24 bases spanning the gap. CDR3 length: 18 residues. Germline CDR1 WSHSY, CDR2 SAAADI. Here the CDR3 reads CASINRGLRSHYTGELFF. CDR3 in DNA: TGCGCCAGCATCAATAGGGGCCTACGATCCCACTACACCGGGGAGCTGTTTTTT.

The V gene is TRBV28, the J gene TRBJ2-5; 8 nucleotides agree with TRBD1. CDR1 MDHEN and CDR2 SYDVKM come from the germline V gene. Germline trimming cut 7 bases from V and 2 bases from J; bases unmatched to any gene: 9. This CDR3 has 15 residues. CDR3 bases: TGTGCCAGCAAAGCCCCCAGGGGGCGTCAAGAGACCCAGTACTTC. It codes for CASKAPRGRQETQYF.

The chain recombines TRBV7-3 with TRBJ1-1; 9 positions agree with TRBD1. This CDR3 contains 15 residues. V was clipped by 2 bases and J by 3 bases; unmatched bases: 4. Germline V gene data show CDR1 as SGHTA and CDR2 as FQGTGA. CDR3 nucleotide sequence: TGTGCCAGCAGCTTACAGACAGGGGGGGACACTGAAGCTTTCTTT. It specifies CASSLQTGGDTEAFF.

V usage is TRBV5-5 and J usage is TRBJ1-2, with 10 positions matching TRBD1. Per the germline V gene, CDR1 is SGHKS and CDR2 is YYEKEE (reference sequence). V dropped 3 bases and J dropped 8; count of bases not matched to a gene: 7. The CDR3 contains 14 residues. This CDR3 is CASSWGQGRDGYTF. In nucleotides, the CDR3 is TGTGCCAGCAGCTGGGGACAGGGGCGCGACGGCTACACCTTC.

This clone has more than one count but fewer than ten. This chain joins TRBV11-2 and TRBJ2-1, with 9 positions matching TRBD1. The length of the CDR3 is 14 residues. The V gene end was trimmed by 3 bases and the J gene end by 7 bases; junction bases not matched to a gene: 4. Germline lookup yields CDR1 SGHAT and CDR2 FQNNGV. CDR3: CASSFGQGMNEQFF. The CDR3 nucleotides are TGTGCCAGCAGCTTCGGACAGGGGATGAATGAGCAGTTCTTC.

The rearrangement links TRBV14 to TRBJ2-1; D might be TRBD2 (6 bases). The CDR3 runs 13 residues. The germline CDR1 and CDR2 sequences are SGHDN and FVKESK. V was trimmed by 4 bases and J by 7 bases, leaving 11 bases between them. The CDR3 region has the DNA TGTGCCAGCAGCCCGGGACTTATTAATGAGCAGTTCTTC. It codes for CASSPGLINEQFF.

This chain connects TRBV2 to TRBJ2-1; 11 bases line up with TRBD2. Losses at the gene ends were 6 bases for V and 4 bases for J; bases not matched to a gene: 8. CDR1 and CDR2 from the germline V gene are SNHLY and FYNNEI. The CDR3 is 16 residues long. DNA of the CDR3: TGTGCCAGCAGCGCCCTAGCGGGGGGTCTTTACAATGAGCAGTTCTTC. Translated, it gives CASSALAGGLYNEQFF.

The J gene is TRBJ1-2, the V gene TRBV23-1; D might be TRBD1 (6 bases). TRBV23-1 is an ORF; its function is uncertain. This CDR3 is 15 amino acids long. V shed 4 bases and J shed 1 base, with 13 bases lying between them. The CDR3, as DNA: TGCGCCAGCAGTCGAAGGACAGAAGATAACTATGGCTACACCTTC. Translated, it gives CASSRRTEDNYGYTF.

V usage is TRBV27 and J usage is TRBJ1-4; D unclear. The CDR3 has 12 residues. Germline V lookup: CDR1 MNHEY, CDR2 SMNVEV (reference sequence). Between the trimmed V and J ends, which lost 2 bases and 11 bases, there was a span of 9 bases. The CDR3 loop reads CASSLRGGKLFF. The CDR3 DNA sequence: TGTGCCAGCAGTTTACGGGGAGGGAAACTGTTTTTT.